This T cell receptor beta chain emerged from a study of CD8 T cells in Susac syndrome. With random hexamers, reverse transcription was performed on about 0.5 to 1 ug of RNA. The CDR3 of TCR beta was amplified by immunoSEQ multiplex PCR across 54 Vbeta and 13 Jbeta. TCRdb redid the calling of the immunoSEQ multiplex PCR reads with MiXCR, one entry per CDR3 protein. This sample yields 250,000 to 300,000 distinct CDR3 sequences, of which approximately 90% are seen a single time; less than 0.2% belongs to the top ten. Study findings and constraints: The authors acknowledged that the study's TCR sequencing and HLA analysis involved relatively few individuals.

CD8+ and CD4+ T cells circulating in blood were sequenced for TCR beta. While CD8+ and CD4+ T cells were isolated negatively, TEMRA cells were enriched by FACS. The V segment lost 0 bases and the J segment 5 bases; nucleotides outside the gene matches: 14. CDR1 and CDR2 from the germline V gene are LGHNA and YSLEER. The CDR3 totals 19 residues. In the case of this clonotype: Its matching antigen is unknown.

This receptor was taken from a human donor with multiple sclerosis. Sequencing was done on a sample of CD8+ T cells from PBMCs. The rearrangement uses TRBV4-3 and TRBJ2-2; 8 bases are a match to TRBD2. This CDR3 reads CASSQDGLTGGPGTGELFF. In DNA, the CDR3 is TGCGCCAGCAGCCAAGATGGGTTGACGGGAGGGCCGGGGACCGGGGAGCTGTTTTTT.